Listed below are T cell receptor beta chains from one sample, sequenced in a study of shared clonotypes between healthy human individuals. The data were produced by immunoSEQ multiplex PCR, yet TCRdb's version contains in-frame clones alone and is incomplete. The data show a few million clones, 85% to 95% seen once. Sequencing input: naive CD4+ T cells from PBMCs. These receptors originate from a man between 18 and 29 years old in good health. Some clones in this sample may be carry-over from other donors' samples. Each CDR3 is given with its conserved first and last residue. D genes are given only for firm matches. The size field is filled for only some rows; it gives once, few, many or a size class.

size	V	D	J	CDR3	DNA
NA	TRBV6-6	NA	TRBJ1-5	CAAAGLSNQPQHF	TGTGCCGCGGCGGGACTTAGCAATCAGCCCCAGCATTTT
NA	TRBV7-8	NA	TRBJ2-2	CASSSEEWYTGELFF	TGTGCCAGCAGCTCCGAAGAATGGTACACCGGGGAGCTGTTTTTT
NA	TRBV2	TRBD1	TRBJ1-5	CASSWTGRDQPQHF	TGTGCCAGCAGTTGGACAGGGAGGGATCAGCCCCAGCATTTT
once	TRBV28	TRBD1	TRBJ1-3	CASSFYSGTGLTGNTIYF	TGTGCCAGCAGTTTCTATTCCGGGACAGGCTTAACTGGAAACACCATATATTTT
NA	TRBV5-1	NA	TRBJ2-7	CASSSTKGDWLGGQYF	TGCGCCAGCAGCTCGACCAAAGGGGACTGGCTGGGTGGGCAGTACTTC
NA	TRBV5-1	NA	TRBJ1-1	CASSLGGLNTEAFF	TGCGCCAGCAGCTTGGGGGGACTGAACACTGAAGCTTTCTTT
NA	TRBV19	NA	TRBJ1-5	CASRWVGQPQHF	TGTGCCAGTAGATGGGTGGGCCAGCCCCAGCATTTT
NA	TRBV28	TRBD1	TRBJ1-5	CASSFIEGGQLSQPQHF	TGTGCCAGCAGCTTCATTGAAGGGGGACAGCTAAGCCAGCCCCAGCATTTT
NA	TRBV30	NA	TRBJ1-1	CAWSSKARRDTEAFF	TGTGCCTGGAGTAGTAAGGCCAGACGGGACACTGAAGCTTTCTTT
NA	TRBV5-1	TRBD2	TRBJ2-3	CASSLVAGGPTDTQYF	TGCGCCAGCAGCTTGGTAGCGGGAGGGCCCACAGATACGCAGTATTTT
NA	TRBV6-6	NA	TRBJ1-1	CASRRQVYMTEAFF	TGTGCCAGCCGACGACAGGTCTATATGACTGAAGCTTTCTTT
NA	TRBV2	NA	TRBJ1-5	CASSELWGRGGEYQPQHF	TGTGCCAGCAGTGAATTGTGGGGGAGAGGCGGGGAGTATCAGCCCCAGCATTTT
NA	TRBV7-2	TRBD1	TRBJ2-7	CASSFGQGEYEQYF	TGTGCCAGCAGCTTCGGACAGGGAGAGTACGAGCAGTACTTC
NA	TRBV28	NA	TRBJ2-5	CASSLQGRETQYF	TGTGCCAGCAGTCTACAGGGCCGGGAGACCCAGTACTTC
NA	TRBV28	NA	TRBJ1-4	CASGAWGIPNEKLFF	TGTGCCAGCGGGGCCTGGGGAATTCCTAATGAAAAACTGTTTTTT
NA	TRBV5-4	TRBD2	TRBJ2-5	CASSEKTSPIGTQYF	TGTGCCAGCAGCGAGAAGACTAGCCCAATTGGGACCCAGTACTTC
NA	TRBV19	NA	TRBJ2-7	CASSISGYEQYF	TGTGCCAGTAGTATAAGTGGATACGAGCAGTACTTC
NA	TRBV29-1	NA	TRBJ2-5	CSVKAGREWETQYF	TGCAGCGTGAAAGCGGGCAGGGAATGGGAGACCCAGTACTTC
few	TRBV7-6	TRBD1	TRBJ2-7	CASSSYRGYEQYF	TGTGCCAGCAGCTCCTACAGGGGCTACGAGCAGTACTTC
NA	TRBV7-2	NA	TRBJ1-5	CASSLLGQPQHF	TGTGCCAGCAGCTTATTGGGTCAGCCCCAGCATTTT
once	TRBV28	TRBD2	TRBJ2-1	CASIPGLVRNEQFF	TGTGCCAGCATACCGGGACTAGTTCGCAATGAGCAGTTCTTC
NA	TRBV7-3	NA	TRBJ1-2	CASSPTGLTGSYGYTF	TGTGCCAGCAGCCCAACCGGGTTGACAGGCTCCTATGGCTACACCTTC
NA	TRBV6-5	TRBD2	TRBJ2-1	CASSWGLAGRNEQFF	TGTGCCAGCAGTTGGGGACTAGCGGGACGGAATGAGCAGTTCTTC
few	TRBV7-9	NA	TRBJ1-1	CASSRWAGEPFF	TGTGCCAGCAGCCGGTGGGCCGGCGAACCTTTCTTT
NA	TRBV18	NA	TRBJ1-1	CASSPEMNTEAFF	TGTGCCAGCTCACCAGAGATGAACACTGAAGCTTTCTTT
NA	TRBV7-8	NA	TRBJ2-2	CASSLWGRVKGTGELFF	TGTGCCAGCAGCTTATGGGGCAGAGTCAAGGGCACCGGGGAGCTGTTTTTT
once	TRBV11-2	NA	TRBJ1-5	CASSQGLDQPQHF	TGTGCCAGCAGCCAGGGGCTTGATCAGCCCCAGCATTTT
NA	TRBV7-3	TRBD2	TRBJ2-5	CASSLQPGGQETQYF	TGTGCCAGCAGCCTACAGCCGGGAGGACAAGAGACCCAGTACTTC
NA	TRBV30	NA	TRBJ2-7	CAWSPGPSYEQYF	TGTGCCTGGAGTCCAGGACCTTCCTACGAGCAGTACTTC
NA	TRBV6-1	NA	TRBJ2-3	CASSLREWLTDTQYF	TGTGCCAGCAGCCTGAGGGAGTGGCTCACAGATACGCAGTATTTT
NA	TRBV4-1	NA	TRBJ1-5	CASSQGLVASQHLLF	TGCGCCAGCAGCCAAGGTCTCGTGGCCTCACAACACCTCCTTTTT
NA	TRBV19	TRBD2	TRBJ2-1	CASSIVRAGGFYNEQFF	TGTGCCAGTAGTATAGTAAGGGCGGGAGGGTTCTACAATGAGCAGTTCTTC
NA	TRBV6-5	NA	TRBJ1-2	CASSQYQTDGYTF	TGTGCCAGCAGTCAATACCAGACTGATGGCTACACCTTC
NA	TRBV5-1	NA	TRBJ2-7	CASSLEGPGLWGEQYF	TGCGCCAGCAGCTTGGAGGGGCCAGGCCTTTGGGGCGAGCAGTACTTC
NA	TRBV5-1	NA	TRBJ1-1	CASADSGGTEAFF	TGCGCCAGCGCGGACAGCGGGGGGACTGAAGCTTTCTTT
NA	TRBV19	NA	TRBJ1-5	CASKGVGNNQPQHF	TGTGCCAGTAAAGGGGTAGGTAACAATCAGCCCCAGCATTTT
NA	TRBV6-1	TRBD1	TRBJ2-3	CASSRQGADTQYF	TGTGCCAGCAGTAGACAGGGCGCAGATACGCAGTATTTT
NA	TRBV19	NA	TRBJ1-5	CASSITARSNQPQHF	TGTGCCAGTAGTATAACAGCTCGGAGCAATCAGCCCCAGCATTTT
NA	TRBV18	NA	TRBJ2-5	CASSPLGGALQETQYF	TGTGCCAGCTCACCATTAGGTGGAGCCCTCCAAGAGACCCAGTACTTC
NA	TRBV10-1	NA	TRBJ2-7	CASSETGYEQYF	TGCGCCAGCAGTGAAACGGGTTACGAGCAGTACTTC
NA	TRBV7-9	NA	TRBJ2-1	CASSLGPVGEQFF	TGTGCCAGCAGCTTAGGGCCCGTGGGTGAGCAGTTCTTC
NA	TRBV19	NA	TRBJ1-1	CASSIGQILLNTEAFF	TGTGCCAGTAGTATAGGACAGATCCTTCTGAACACTGAAGCTTTCTTT
NA	TRBV29-1	NA	TRBJ1-1	CSVGHGDNEAFF	TGCAGCGTTGGTCACGGGGACAATGAAGCTTTCTTT
NA	TRBV28	TRBD1	TRBJ2-2	CASSFLDRGVRDTGELFF	TGTGCCAGCAGTTTTTTGGACAGGGGTGTGAGGGACACCGGGGAGCTGTTTTTT
once	TRBV29-1	NA	TRBJ2-2	CSVRTRPNTGELFF	TGCAGCGTTCGGACCCGACCGAACACCGGGGAGCTGTTTTTT
NA	TRBV28	TRBD1	TRBJ2-7	CASSFWTGLYEQYF	TGTGCCAGCAGTTTTTGGACAGGGCTCTACGAGCAGTACTTC
NA	TRBV10-3	NA	TRBJ2-1	CATGRFLGSYNEQFF	TGTGCCACAGGAAGATTTTTGGGCTCCTACAATGAGCAGTTCTTC
NA	TRBV5-1	NA	TRBJ2-7	CASSGGTPSYEQYF	TGCGCCAGCAGCGGCGGGACCCCCTCCTACGAGCAGTACTTC
once	TRBV7-3	NA	TRBJ2-7	CASSLRSTGEQYF	TGTGCCAGCAGCTTAAGGTCCACCGGCGAGCAGTACTTC
NA	TRBV21-1	NA	TRBJ1-5	CASSKGGKGGQPQHF	TGTGCCAGCAGCAAAGGAGGGAAGGGTGGGCAGCCCCAGCATTTT
NA	TRBV2	TRBD1	TRBJ1-1	CASSVGTGGPNTEAFF	TGTGCCAGCAGTGTCGGGACAGGGGGCCCGAACACTGAAGCTTTCTTT
NA	TRBV27	NA	TRBJ1-3	CASSFPSPERNTIYF	TGTGCCAGCAGTTTCCCTTCGCCAGAGAGAAACACCATATATTTT
NA	TRBV6-1	TRBD2	TRBJ2-1	CASSSGLAYNEQFF	TGTGCCAGCAGTTCGGGACTAGCCTACAATGAGCAGTTCTTC
once	TRBV6-1	NA	TRBJ1-1	CASSEQGTQNTEAFF	TGTGCCAGCAGTGAACAGGGGACACAGAACACTGAAGCTTTCTTT